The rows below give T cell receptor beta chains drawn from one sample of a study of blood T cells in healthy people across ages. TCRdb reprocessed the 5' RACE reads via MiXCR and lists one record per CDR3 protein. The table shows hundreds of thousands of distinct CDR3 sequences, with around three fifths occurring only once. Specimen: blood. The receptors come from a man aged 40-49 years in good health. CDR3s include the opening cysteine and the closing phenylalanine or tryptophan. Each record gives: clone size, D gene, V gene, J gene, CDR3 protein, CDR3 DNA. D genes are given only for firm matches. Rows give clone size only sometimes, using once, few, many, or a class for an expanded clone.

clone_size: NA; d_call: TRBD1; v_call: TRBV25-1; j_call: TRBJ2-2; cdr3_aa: CASSEFGDRAIVGELFF; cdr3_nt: TGTGCCAGCAGTGAATTCGGGGACAGGGCTATCGTCGGGGAGCTGTTTTTT
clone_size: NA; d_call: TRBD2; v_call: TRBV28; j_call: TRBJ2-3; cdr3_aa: CASTLSGRWADTQYF; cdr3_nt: TGTGCCAGCACCCTAAGCGGGAGGTGGGCAGATACGCAGTATTTT
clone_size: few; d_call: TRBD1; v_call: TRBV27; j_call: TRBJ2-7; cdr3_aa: CASSSPGTGYYEQYF; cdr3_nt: TGTGCCAGCAGTTCTCCCGGGACAGGGTACTACGAGCAGTACTTC
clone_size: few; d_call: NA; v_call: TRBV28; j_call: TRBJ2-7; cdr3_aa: CASRPRSNTYEQYF; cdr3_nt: TGTGCCAGCCGACCACGATCGAATACCTACGAGCAGTACTTC
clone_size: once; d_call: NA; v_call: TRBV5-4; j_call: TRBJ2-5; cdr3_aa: CASSLAGGRGKETQYF; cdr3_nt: TGTGCCAGCAGCTTGGCCGGGGGGCGCGGGAAGGAGACCCAGTACTTC
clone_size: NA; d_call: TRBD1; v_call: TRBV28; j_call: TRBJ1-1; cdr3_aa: CASSLAGPGQGDVAFF; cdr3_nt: TGTGCCAGCAGTTTAGCGGGGCCCGGACAGGGAGACGTAGCTTTCTTT
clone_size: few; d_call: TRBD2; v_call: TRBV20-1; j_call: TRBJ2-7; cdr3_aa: CSARDGTSGSGEQYF; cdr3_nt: TGCAGTGCTAGAGATGGTACTAGCGGGAGCGGCGAGCAGTACTTC
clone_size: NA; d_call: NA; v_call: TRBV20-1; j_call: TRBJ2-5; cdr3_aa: CSARGGVIETQYF; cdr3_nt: TGCAGTGCTAGAGGGGGGGTAATAGAGACCCAGTACTTC
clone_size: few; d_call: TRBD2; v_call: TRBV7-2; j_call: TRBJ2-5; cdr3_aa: CASVDRGLAEGKQYF; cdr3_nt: TGTGCCAGCGTGGACCGGGGACTAGCGGAGGGGAAACAGTACTTC
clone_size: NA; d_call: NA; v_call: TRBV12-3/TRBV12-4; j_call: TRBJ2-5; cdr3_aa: CASRAGQSNEQYF; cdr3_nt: TGTGCCAGCAGGGCCGGACAGAGTAATGAGCAGTACTTC
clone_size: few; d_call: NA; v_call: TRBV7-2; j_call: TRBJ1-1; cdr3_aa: CASSLYSSEAFF; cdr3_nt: TGTGCCAGCAGCCTATACAGTAGTGAAGCTTTCTTT
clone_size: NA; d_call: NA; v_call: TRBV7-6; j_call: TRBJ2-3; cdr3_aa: CASSPRRTDTQYF; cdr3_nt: TGTGCCAGCAGCCCCAGGCGCACAGATACGCAGTATTTT
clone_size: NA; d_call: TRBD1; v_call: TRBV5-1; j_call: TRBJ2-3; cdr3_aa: CASSSESYGQAHSTDTQYF; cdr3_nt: TGCGCCAGCAGTTCTGAAAGCTACGGACAGGCCCATAGCACAGATACGCAGTATTTT
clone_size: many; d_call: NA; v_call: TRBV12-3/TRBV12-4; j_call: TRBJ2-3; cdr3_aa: CASSLAVLRTDTQYF; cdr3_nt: TGTGCCAGCAGTTTGGCAGTACTGCGCACAGATACGCAGTATTTT
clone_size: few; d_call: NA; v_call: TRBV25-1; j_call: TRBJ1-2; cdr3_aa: CASSEFLTGGYTF; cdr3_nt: TGTGCCAGCAGTGAATTTCTAACCGGGGGCTACACCTTC
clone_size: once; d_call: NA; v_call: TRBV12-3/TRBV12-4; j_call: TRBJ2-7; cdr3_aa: CAGAADKAVQYF; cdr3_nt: TGTGCCGGCGCGGCAGACAAAGCAGTCCAGTACTTC
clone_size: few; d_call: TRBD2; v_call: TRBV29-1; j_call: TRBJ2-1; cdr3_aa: CSVGLAERLNEQFF; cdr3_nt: TGCAGCGTTGGTCTAGCGGAAAGACTCAATGAGCAGTTCTTC
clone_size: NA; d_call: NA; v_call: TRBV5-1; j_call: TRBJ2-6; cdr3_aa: CASSRETGANVLTF; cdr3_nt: TGCGCCAGCAGCCGAGAGACCGGGGCCAACGTCCTGACTTTC
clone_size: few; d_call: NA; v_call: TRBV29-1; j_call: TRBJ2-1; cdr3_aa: CSVERFQRGEQFF; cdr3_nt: TGCAGCGTTGAGAGATTCCAAAGGGGTGAGCAGTTCTTC
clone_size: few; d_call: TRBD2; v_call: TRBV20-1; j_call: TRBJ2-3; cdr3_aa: CSASRGEGSSDTQYF; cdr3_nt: TGCAGTGCTAGCCGGGGGGAGGGTTCCTCAGATACGCAGTATTTT
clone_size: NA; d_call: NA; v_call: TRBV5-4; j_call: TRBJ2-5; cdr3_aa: CASSPGAQEETQYF; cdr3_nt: TGTGCCAGCAGCCCGGGGGCTCAAGAAGAGACCCAGTACTTC
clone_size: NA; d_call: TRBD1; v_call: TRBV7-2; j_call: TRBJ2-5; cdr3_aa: CASSSGGEKTQYF; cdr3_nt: TGTGCCAGCAGCTCAGGGGGCGAAAAGACCCAGTACTTC
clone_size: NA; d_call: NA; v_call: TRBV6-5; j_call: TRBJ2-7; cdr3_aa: CASSYGGSGSGEQYF; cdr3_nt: TGTGCCAGCAGTTACGGTGGGTCAGGCAGCGGCGAGCAGTACTTC
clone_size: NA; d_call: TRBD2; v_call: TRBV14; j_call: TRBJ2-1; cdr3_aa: CASSQDGGRIYNEQFF; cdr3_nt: TGTGCCAGCAGCCAAGATGGCGGGAGAATATACAATGAGCAGTTCTTC
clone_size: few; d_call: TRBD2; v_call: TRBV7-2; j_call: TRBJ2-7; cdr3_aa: CASSPGLAREQYF; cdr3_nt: TGTGCCAGCAGCCCGGGACTAGCGCGCGAGCAGTACTTC
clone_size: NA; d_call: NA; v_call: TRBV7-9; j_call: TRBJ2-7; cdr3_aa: CASSSQGGLMEQYF; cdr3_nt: TGTGCCAGCAGCTCACAAGGAGGCCTAATGGAGCAGTACTTC
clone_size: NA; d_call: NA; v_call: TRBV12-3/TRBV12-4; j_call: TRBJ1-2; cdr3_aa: CASSFGIRTSGYTF; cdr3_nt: TGTGCCAGCAGTTTTGGGATTAGGACTTCTGGCTACACCTTC
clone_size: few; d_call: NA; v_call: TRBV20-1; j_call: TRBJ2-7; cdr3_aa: CSASAFSDEQYF; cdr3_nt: TGCAGTGCTAGCGCGTTTAGCGACGAGCAGTACTTC
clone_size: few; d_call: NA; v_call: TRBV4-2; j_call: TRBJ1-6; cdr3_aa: CASSQESADSSYNSPLHF; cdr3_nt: TGTGCCAGCAGCCAAGAGTCGGCGGACAGCTCCTATAATTCACCCCTCCACTTT
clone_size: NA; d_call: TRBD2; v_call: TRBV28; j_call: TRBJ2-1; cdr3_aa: CASRVGIAGVDEQFF; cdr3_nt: TGTGCCAGCCGAGTAGGGATAGCGGGAGTGGATGAGCAGTTCTTC
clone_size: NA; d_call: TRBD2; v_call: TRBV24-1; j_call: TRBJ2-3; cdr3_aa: CATSDKTGGTDTQYF; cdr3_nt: TGTGCCACCAGTGATAAGACGGGAGGTACAGATACGCAGTATTTT
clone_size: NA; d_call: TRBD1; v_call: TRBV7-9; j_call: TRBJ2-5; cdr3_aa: CASSNEKTVQGGERETQYF; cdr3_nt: TGTGCCAGCAGCAACGAAAAAACCGTACAGGGGGGTGAAAGGGAGACCCAGTACTTC
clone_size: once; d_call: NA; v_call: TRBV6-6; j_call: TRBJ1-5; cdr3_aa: CASSMPGSVQPQHF; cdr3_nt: TGTGCCAGCTCAATGCCAGGGTCGGTTCAGCCCCAGCATTTT
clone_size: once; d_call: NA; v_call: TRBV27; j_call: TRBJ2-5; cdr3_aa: CASGPPETQYF; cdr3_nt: TGTGCCAGCGGTCCCCCGGAGACCCAGTACTTC
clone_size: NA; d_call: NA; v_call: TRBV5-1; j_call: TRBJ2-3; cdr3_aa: CASSPQTSTDTQYF; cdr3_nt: TGTGCCAGCAGCCCCCAGACTAGCACAGATACGCAGTATTTT
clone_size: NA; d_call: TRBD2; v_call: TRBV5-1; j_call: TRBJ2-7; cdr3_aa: CASSPGLADEQYF; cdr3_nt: TGCGCCAGCAGCCCGGGACTAGCGGACGAGCAGTACTTC
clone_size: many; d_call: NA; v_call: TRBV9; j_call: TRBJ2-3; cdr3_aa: CASSVGGDTQYF; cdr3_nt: TGTGCCAGCAGCGTAGGGGGAGATACGCAGTATTTT
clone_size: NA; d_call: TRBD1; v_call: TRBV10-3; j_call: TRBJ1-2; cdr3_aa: CAISEPRQGENGYTF; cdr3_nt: TGTGCCATCAGTGAGCCTAGACAGGGTGAAAATGGCTACACCTTC
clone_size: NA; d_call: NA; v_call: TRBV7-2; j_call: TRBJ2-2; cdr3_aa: CASSPHGPNTGELFF; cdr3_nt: TGTGCCAGCAGCCCGCACGGGCCGAACACCGGGGAGCTGTTTTTT
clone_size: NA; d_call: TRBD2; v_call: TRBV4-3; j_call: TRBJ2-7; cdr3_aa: CASSREAGSSSEQYF; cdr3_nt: TGCGCCAGCAGCCGAGAAGCGGGAAGTTCGAGCGAGCAGTACTTC
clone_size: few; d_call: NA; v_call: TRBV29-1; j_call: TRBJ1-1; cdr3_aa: CSVDPRPGRNTEAFF; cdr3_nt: TGCAGCGTCGACCCCCGGCCAGGGAGGAACACTGAAGCTTTCTTT
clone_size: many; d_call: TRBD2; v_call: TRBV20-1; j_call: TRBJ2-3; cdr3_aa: CSARVGLAGRVADTQYF; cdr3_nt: TGCAGTGCTAGAGTGGGTCTAGCGGGAAGGGTCGCAGATACGCAGTATTTT
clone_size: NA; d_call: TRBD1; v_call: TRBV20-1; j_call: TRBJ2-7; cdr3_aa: CSANGQGIGEQYF; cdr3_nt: TGCAGTGCCAACGGACAGGGAATAGGCGAGCAGTACTTC
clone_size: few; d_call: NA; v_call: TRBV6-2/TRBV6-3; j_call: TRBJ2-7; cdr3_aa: CASSLIAESSYEQYF; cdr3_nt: TGTGCCAGCAGCCTGATAGCGGAGAGCTCCTACGAGCAGTACTTC
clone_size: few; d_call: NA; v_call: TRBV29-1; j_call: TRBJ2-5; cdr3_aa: CSVEETRGLLETQYF; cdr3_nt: TGCAGCGTTGAAGAAACGCGGGGATTATTGGAGACCCAGTACTTC
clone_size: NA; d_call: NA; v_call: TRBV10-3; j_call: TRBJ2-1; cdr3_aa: CAISEGVGNPSEQFF; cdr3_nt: TGTGCCATCAGTGAGGGCGTGGGCAATCCTAGTGAGCAGTTCTTC
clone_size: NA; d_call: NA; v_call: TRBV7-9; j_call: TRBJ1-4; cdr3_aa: CASSLVTDTNEKLFF; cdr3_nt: TGTGCCAGCAGCTTAGTCACAGATACTAATGAAAAACTGTTTTTT
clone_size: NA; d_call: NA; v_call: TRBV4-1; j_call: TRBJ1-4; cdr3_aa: CASSQDQSPTNEKLFF; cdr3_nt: TGCGCCAGCAGCCAGGATCAGAGTCCAACTAATGAAAAACTGTTTTTT
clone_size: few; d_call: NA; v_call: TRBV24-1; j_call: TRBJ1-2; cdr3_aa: CATSDFPHGYTF; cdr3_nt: TGTGCCACCAGTGATTTCCCTCATGGCTACACCTTC
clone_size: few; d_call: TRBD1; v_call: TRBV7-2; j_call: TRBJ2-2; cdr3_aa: CASSSSPDRATGELFF; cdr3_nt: TGTGCCAGCAGCTCGTCCCCGGACAGGGCCACCGGGGAGCTGTTTTTT
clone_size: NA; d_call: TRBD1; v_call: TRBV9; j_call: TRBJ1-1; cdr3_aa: CASSVPGQGVAGTEAFF; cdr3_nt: TGTGCCAGCAGCGTGCCGGGACAGGGGGTGGCGGGCACTGAAGCTTTCTTT
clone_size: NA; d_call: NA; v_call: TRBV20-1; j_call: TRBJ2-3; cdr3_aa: CSARRTIKTDTQYF; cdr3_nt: TGCAGTGCTAGACGGACAATAAAGACAGATACGCAGTATTTT
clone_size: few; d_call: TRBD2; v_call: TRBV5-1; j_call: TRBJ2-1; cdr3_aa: CASQLAGANNEQFF; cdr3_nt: TGCGCCAGCCAACTAGCGGGAGCGAACAATGAGCAGTTCTTC
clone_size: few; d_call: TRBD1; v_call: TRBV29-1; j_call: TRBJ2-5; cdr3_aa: CSVRFTGAEEQYF; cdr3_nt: TGCAGCGTGAGGTTCACAGGGGCGGAAGAGCAGTACTTC